This entry describes one T cell receptor (beta chain). What it binds is unknown. This specimen belongs to a study of cytomegalovirus exposure and HLA in healthy donors. The study, taken as a whole, reports: Cytomegalovirus-associated status was assigned to approximately 160 TCR beta chains.

This table comes from immunoSEQ multiplex PCR, and its TCRdb copy is limited to in-frame clones, with some not included. This sample has about 240,000 clones, with more than 75% found just once. Per the germline V gene, CDR1 is SQVTM and CDR2 is ANQGSEA. Deletions cut 4 bases from V and 2 bases from J, with 12 bases between. The length of the CDR3 is 13 residues. This TCR was recovered from a man aged 18-30 years in good health and CMV-seronegative. J is TRBJ2-7 and V is TRBV29-1; D is perhaps TRBD2 (6 bases). Sequenced sample: PBMCs. The DNA for the CDR3 is TGCAGCGTTGTAGGGAGGTTGACCTACGAGCAGTACTTC. Its protein is CSVVGRLTYEQYF.